The subject of this entry is one T cell receptor beta chain. The record originates from a study of cytomegalovirus exposure and HLA in healthy donors. There are 18 residues in the CDR3. Germline trimming cut 1 base from V and 0 bases from J; bases unmatched to any gene: 5. In germline, CDR1 is SGDLS, CDR2 YYNGEE. A multiplex PCR was run with 60 Vbeta primers and 13 Jbeta primers. The method was immunoSEQ multiplex PCR; TCRdb's version includes in-frame clones alone and lacks a portion of them. Of 150,000 to 200,000 clones listed, 80% are singletons. The TCR sequence derives from a human donor in good health. V gene TRBV9 combines with J gene TRBJ2-3; 13 bases line up with TRBD2. The material sequenced was PBMCs. This CDR3 reads CASSVRGLAGESTDTQYF. Here the CDR3 DNA reads TGTGCCAGCAGCGTACGAGGACTAGCGGGGGAGAGCACAGATACGCAGTATTTT.